This T cell receptor (beta chain) is from a study of post-analysis software for immune sequencing data. Background on the study: Some patients lacked subtype; others had relapsing-remitting, secondary progressive or progressive-relapsing disease. Study-wide results and caveats: About five TRBV segments occurring more often in patients than controls included TRBV5-6, TRBV5-1 and TRBV20-1. Under F measure analysis, samples from one preparation batch co-clustered strongly. The study found significantly lower normalized Chao1 diversity in multiple sclerosis patients than in controls.

CDR1 is MNHNS, CDR2 SASEGT, per germline. V was clipped by 6 bases and J by 9 bases, with 26 bases between them. The CDR3 length is 16 residues. A word on this clonotype: Its target is not known.

Incorporated into the TCR beta cDNA libraries were unique molecular identifiers, which served to reduce PCR and sequencing biases. TCRdb recomputed calls from the PCR reads with MiXCR, one row per CDR3 protein. The table lists over 700,000 distinct CDR3 sequences, 25% to 30% of them singletons. The receptor's source is a girl between 10 and 17 years old with multiple sclerosis. Sequencing input: blood. This rearrangement joins TRBV6-1 to TRBJ1-2; D might be TRBD1 (6 bases). CDR3 sequence: CASSPISKPGQGSYTF. CDR3 nucleotide sequence: TGTGCCAGCAGCCCTATATCAAAACCGGGACAAGGGAGCTACACCTTC.